This TCR beta chain was recorded in a study of PD-1 blockade in classical Hodgkin lymphoma. The protocol was immunoSEQ multiplex PCR, while the TCRdb copy is restricted to in-frame clones and leaves out a portion. The sample shows roughly 92,000 clones, around 90% of them seen only once. Brentuximab vedotin exposure varied, and every patient relapsed after autologous stem cell transplantation. Sequences were derived from peripheral blood mononuclear cells (PBMCs), sampled at baseline. This clonotype was sampled from a human donor with classical Hodgkin lymphoma.

The CDR3 reads CASSYGGQGNQPQHF. The DNA of the CDR3 is TGTGCCAGCAGTTACGGAGGCCAGGGCAATCAGCCCCAGCATTTT. The J gene is TRBJ1-5, the V gene TRBV6-6, with D unclear. The germline V and J ends were trimmed by 2 bases and 2 bases, with 10 bases remaining between them. Germline V CDR1 and CDR2: MNHNY, SVGAGI (reference sequence). This CDR3 spans 15 amino acids.